This TCR beta chain was documented in a study of shared clonotypes between healthy human individuals. At the level of the study: Ranging from 18 to 49 in age, donors were two women and three men.

General study findings and limits: Blood alone was sampled, and tissue repertoires likely differ.

The count of this clone is one. Its target is unknown. All donors were healthy HIV-negative adults lacking recent acute infections or vaccinations. The repertoire was sequenced with immunoSEQ multiplex PCR; TCRdb's copy has only in-frame clones and lacks some. The data hold hundreds of thousands of clones, with roughly 70% observed a single time. The TCR comes from a woman in her 30s in good health. Material for sequencing was memory CD4+ T cells sorted from blood. Regarding subset: CD45RA-negative fraction.

As DNA, the CDR3 is TGTGCCACCCCAGGATCAGGGAGGATCGGGGAGCTGTTTTTT. It translates to CATPGSGRIGELFF. The chain combines TRBV15 with TRBJ2-2, with D tentatively TRBD2 (6 bases). The CDR3 length is 14 residues. The germline V gene encodes CDR1 LNHNV and CDR2 YYDKDF (reference sequence). Trimming removed 8 bases from V and 7 bases from J, with 17 bases in between. Looking up the rest from reference TRBV15 and TRBJ2-2 gives the full variable domain: DAMVIQNPRYQVTQFGKPVTLSCSQTLNHNVMYWYQQKSSQAPKLLFHYYDKDFNNEADTPDNFQSRRPNTSFCFLDIRSPGLGDTAMYLCATPGSGRIGELFFGEGSRLTVL.